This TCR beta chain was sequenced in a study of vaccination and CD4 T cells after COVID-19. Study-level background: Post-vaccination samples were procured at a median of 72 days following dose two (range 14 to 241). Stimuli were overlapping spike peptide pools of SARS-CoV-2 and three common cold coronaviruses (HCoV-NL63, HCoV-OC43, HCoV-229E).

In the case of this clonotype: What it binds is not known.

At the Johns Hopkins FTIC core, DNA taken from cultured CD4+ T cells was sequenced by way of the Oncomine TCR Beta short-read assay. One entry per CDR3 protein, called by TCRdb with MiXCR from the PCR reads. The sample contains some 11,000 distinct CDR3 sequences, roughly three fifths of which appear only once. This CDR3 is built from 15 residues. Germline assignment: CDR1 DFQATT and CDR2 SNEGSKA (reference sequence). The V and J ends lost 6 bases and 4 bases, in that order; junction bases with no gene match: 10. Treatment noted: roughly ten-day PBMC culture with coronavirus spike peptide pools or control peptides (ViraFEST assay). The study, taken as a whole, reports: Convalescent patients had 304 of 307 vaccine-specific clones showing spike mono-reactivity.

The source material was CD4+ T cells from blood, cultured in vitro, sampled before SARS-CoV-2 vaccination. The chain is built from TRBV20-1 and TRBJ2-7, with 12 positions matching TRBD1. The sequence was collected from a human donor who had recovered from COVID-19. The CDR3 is CSASSGQGAAYEQYF. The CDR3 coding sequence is TGCAGTGCAAGCTCGGGACAGGGGGCCGCGTACGAGCAGTACTTC.